This is a list of T cell receptor beta chains from one sample in a study of CD8 T cells in ankylosing spondylitis. TCRdb reprocessed the 5' RACE reads with MiXCR, giving one entry per CDR3 protein. The data show 650,000 to 800,000 distinct CDR3 sequences, with around a fifth seen just once and around 19% held by the top ten. Specimen: blood, either unsorted or a sorted T cell fraction (not recorded which). All receptors come from a male donor with ankylosing spondylitis. CDR3s include the opening cysteine and the closing phenylalanine or tryptophan. D genes are given only for firm matches. The listing skips clone size in some rows; elsewhere it reads once, few, many or a size class.

abundance	v_gene	d_gene	j_gene	CDR3nt	CDR3aa
NA	TRBV7-2	NA	TRBJ2-3	TGTGCCAGCAGCTCGGAAGGGGCGAGGAGGACAGATACGCAGTATTTT	CASSSEGARRTDTQYF
NA	TRBV20-1	TRBD2	TRBJ2-1	TGCAGTGCTATTAGCGGGAGGGGCGGCTCCTACAATGAGCAGTTCTTC	CSAISGRGGSYNEQFF
NA	TRBV29-1	NA	TRBJ2-7	TGCAGCGTTTTGCCCCAGAAGGGGGACTACGAGCAGTACTTC	CSVLPQKGDYEQYF
few	TRBV12-5	NA	TRBJ2-3	TGTGCTAGTGGTTTGGACCGGGACTTACGCACAGATACGCAGTATTTT	CASGLDRDLRTDTQYF
few	TRBV6-5	TRBD1	TRBJ2-2	TGTGCCAGCAGTTTCCGGGACAGGGTTGACACCGGGGAGCTGTTTTTT	CASSFRDRVDTGELFF
NA	TRBV28	NA	TRBJ2-1	TGTGCCAGCAGTTTAGAAAAGGACAATGAGCAGTTCTTC	CASSLEKDNEQFF
NA	TRBV12-3/TRBV12-4	NA	TRBJ1-2	TGTGCCAGCAGTTTAGTATTTGGCTATGGCTACACCTTC	CASSLVFGYGYTF
NA	TRBV20-1	NA	TRBJ2-1	TGCAGTGCTAGGAGTGCCGTTGGTCCGGGGGATGAGCAGTTCTTC	CSARSAVGPGDEQFF
NA	TRBV6-5	NA	TRBJ2-7	TGTGCCAGCAGTTACCGGGACCCAGGGGGGGTCTCCTACGAGCAGTACTTC	CASSYRDPGGVSYEQYF
NA	TRBV7-2	NA	TRBJ2-7	TGTGCCAGCAGCTTAGACAGGGATAAGGGTTACGAGCAGTACTTC	CASSLDRDKGYEQYF
NA	TRBV27	TRBD1	TRBJ1-2	TGTGCCAGCAGTTCGGCCCCGGTCGACAGGGCCTATGGCTACACCTTC	CASSSAPVDRAYGYTF
once	TRBV29-1	NA	TRBJ1-1	TGCAGCGGCCATGAATGGTTGAACACTGAAGCTTTCTTT	CSGHEWLNTEAFF
NA	TRBV20-1	TRBD1	TRBJ1-1	TGCAGTGCTGCAAGACAGGGGGCACCTATGAACACTGAAGCTTTCTTT	CSAARQGAPMNTEAFF
NA	TRBV20-1	TRBD1	TRBJ2-7	TGCAGTGCTCGGGACAGGGGATACTCCTACGAGCAGTACTTC	CSARDRGYSYEQYF
few	TRBV7-2	NA	TRBJ1-1	TGTGCCAGCAGCTTAAACGCTTTGGGGAACACTGAAGCTTTCTTT	CASSLNALGNTEAFF
many	TRBV4-1	TRBD2	TRBJ2-5	TGCGCCAGCAGCCAAGGACTAGCGGGGCAAGAGACCCAGTACTTC	CASSQGLAGQETQYF
NA	TRBV20-1	TRBD2	TRBJ2-5	TGCAGTGCTATGTGGACTAGCGGGCAAGAGACCCAGTACTTC	CSAMWTSGQETQYF
NA	TRBV11-3	NA	TRBJ2-5	TGTGCCAGCAGCTTAGAGTCCCGGGGGCAGGGAGGAGAGACCCAGTACTTC	CASSLESRGQGGETQYF
few	TRBV4-3	TRBD2	TRBJ2-3	TGCGCCAGCAGCCAAGAGGCCTGGCGGGAGATGGTAGATACGCAGTATTTT	CASSQEAWREMVDTQYF
NA	TRBV5-1	NA	TRBJ2-5	TGCGCCAGCAGCTTGGCACAGGCTGAAGGGACCCAGTACTTC	CASSLAQAEGTQYF